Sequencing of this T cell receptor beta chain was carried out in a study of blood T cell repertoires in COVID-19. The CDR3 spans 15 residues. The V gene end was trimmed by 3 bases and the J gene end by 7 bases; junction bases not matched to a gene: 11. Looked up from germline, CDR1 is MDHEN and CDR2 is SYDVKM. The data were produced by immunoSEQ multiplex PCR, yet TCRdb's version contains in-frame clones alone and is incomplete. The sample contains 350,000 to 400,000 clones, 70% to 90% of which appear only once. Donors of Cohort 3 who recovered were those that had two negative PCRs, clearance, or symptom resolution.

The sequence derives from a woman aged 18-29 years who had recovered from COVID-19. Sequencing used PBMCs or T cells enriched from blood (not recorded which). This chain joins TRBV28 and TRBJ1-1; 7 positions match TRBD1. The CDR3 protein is CASSLGAGTANEAFF. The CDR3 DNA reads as TGTGCCAGCAGTTTGGGAGCCGGGACAGCAAATGAAGCTTTCTTT.